The 20 T cell receptor beta chains given below trace back to one sample, sequenced in a study of blood T cell repertoires in COVID-19. The repertoire was sequenced with immunoSEQ multiplex PCR; TCRdb's copy has only in-frame clones and lacks some. Here the sample spans roughly 230,000 clones, about 83% being singletons. Sample: peripheral blood. Receptor source: a human donor in a cohort sampled during active COVID-19.

The rearrangement joins TRBV2 to TRBJ2-2; TRBD1 matches at 7 bases. V shed 9 bases, J shed 4 bases, and the junction held 8 bases outside the gene matches. The CDR3 runs to 14 residues. The germline gives CDR1 SNHLY, CDR2 FYNNEI. The DNA of the CDR3 is TGTGCCAGGAGCCTGGGACAGAGCACCGGGGAGCTGTTTTTT. Its protein is CARSLGQSTGELFF.

The chain employs TRBV5-4 and TRBJ1-2, with TRBD1 matching over 7 bases. This CDR3 region has 14 residues. Germline V gene sequence: CDR1 SGHNT, CDR2 YYREEE (reference sequence). J lost 7 bases, V lost 0 bases, and 6 bases had no gene match. The CDR3 bases are TGTGCCAGCAGCTTGGGGACAGGAGAGGCTGGCTACACCTTC. Its translation: CASSLGTGEAGYTF.

The chain is built from TRBV19 and TRBJ1-4; D is uncertain. The CDR3 covers 15 residues. Trimming took off 4 bases at V and 8 bases at J, with 17 bases between the two ends. Germline-derived CDR1 and CDR2 are LNHDA and SQIVND (reference sequence). The CDR3 DNA reads TGTGCCAGTAGTACCTCTACGGGGTTTGGGGAAAAACTGTTTTTT. Its translation is CASSTSTGFGEKLFF.

The chain combines TRBV7-2 with TRBJ2-7, with 7 positions matching TRBD2. This CDR3 has 14 residues. V lost 1 base and J lost 7; bases outside the gene matches: 7. Looked up from germline, CDR1 is SGHTA and CDR2 is FQGNSA. Here the CDR3 reads CASSLGLGGGEQYF. Here the CDR3 DNA reads TGTGCCAGCAGCTTAGGACTGGGGGGAGGGGAGCAGTACTTC.

CDR3 nucleotide sequence: TGTGCCAGCAGCCCGTCTCTTAGCGATGGCTACACCTTC. Translating gives CASSPSLSDGYTF. The chain joins TRBV4-2 to TRBJ1-2; D remains ambiguous. V shed 4 bases and J shed 6 bases, with 12 bases lying between them. The length of the CDR3 is 13 residues. Germline CDR1 LGHNA, CDR2 YNFKEQ.

This rearrangement joins TRBV6-5 to TRBJ1-4; D is perhaps TRBD1 (5 bases). Looked up from germline, CDR1 is MNHEY and CDR2 is SVGAGI. V lost 0 bases and J 8 bases, leaving 13 bases between the germline ends. The length of the CDR3 is 15 residues. CDR3 loop: CASSYSEGLGEKLFF. The DNA of the CDR3 is TGTGCCAGCAGTTACTCGGAGGGGCTTGGAGAAAAACTGTTTTTT.

The chain joins TRBV27 to TRBJ1-1, with 11 bases matching TRBD1. The germline gives CDR1 MNHEY, CDR2 SMNVEV (reference sequence). After removal of 3 bases from V and 6 bases from J, the junction contained 3 bases not matched to a gene. The CDR3 runs to 14 residues. The CDR3 DNA reads as TGTGCCAGCAGTTTCGGGACAGGGGGATCTGAAGCTTTCTTT. Translation: CASSFGTGGSEAFF.

This clone occurred once. The chain has TRBV30 and TRBJ2-7; 7 positions agree with TRBD1. V dropped 2 bases and J dropped 1; count of bases not matched to a gene: 5. The germline gives CDR1 GTSNPN, CDR2 SVGIG (reference sequence). The CDR3 is made up of 14 amino acids. This CDR3 is CAWSMTGFSYEQYF. As DNA, the CDR3 is TGTGCCTGGAGTATGACAGGGTTTTCCTACGAGCAGTACTTC.

The chain links TRBV10-2 to TRBJ2-7; 8 nucleotides agree with TRBD1. Germline CDR1 is WSHSY and CDR2 is SAAADI. This CDR3 is 16 amino acids long. V lost 2 bases, J lost 3 bases, and 9 bases stayed unmatched. The CDR3 loop is CASSEVPGQAFYEQYF. CDR3 bases: TGCGCCAGCAGTGAGGTACCGGGACAGGCGTTCTACGAGCAGTACTTC.

CDR3 residues: CASSKEGGRKSRDEQFF. DNA of the CDR3: TGTGCCAGCAGCAAAGAAGGGGGTCGCAAGTCTCGGGATGAGCAGTTCTTC. The V gene is TRBV21-1, the J gene TRBJ2-1; TRBD1 reflects the table's D call only, with no check against the DNA. TRBV21-1 is marked as a pseudogene. The CDR3 is 17 amino acids.

The chain couples TRBV28 to TRBJ2-7; 7 bases align to TRBD1. Per the germline V gene, CDR1 is MDHEN and CDR2 is SYDVKM. There are 14 residues in the CDR3. V lost 5 bases to trimming and J lost 3 bases; unmatched junction nucleotides: 7. CDR3 in DNA: TGTGCCAGCAGTCCCCTCGACAGGGTCTACGAGCAGTACTTC. Its translation: CASSPLDRVYEQYF.

This sequence joins TRBV7-9 and TRBJ1-6, with D possibly TRBD1 on 6 matching bases. From germline, CDR1 is SEHNR and CDR2 FQNEAQ (reference sequence). V lost 10 bases and J 7 bases, leaving 20 bases between the germline ends. The CDR3 sequence is 15 residues long. The CDR3 DNA follows: TGTGCCATTCAAGGGGGGGCCTGGGGGAATTCACCCCTCCACTTT. Residues: CAIQGGAWGNSPLHF.

The chain uses TRBV5-1 and TRBJ2-3; 11 bases match TRBD2. This CDR3 spans 16 amino acids. In germline, CDR1 is SGHRS, CDR2 YFSETQ. J gave up 7 bases and V 0 bases, and 7 bases lay outside the gene matches. As DNA, the CDR3 is TGCGCCAGCAGCTTGGGAGGGACTAGCGGAGGGAATACGCAGTATTTT. This codes for CASSLGGTSGGNTQYF.

This rearrangement joins TRBV3-1 (or the pseudogene TRBV3-2) to TRBJ2-7; perhaps TRBD2 as D (6 bases). V lost 3 bases and J 6 bases, leaving 12 bases between the germline ends. The CDR3 consists of 13 residues. From germline, CDR1 is LGHDT and CDR2 YNNKEL (reference sequence). This CDR3 is CASSQGGLGEQYF. For the CDR3, the DNA is TGTGCCAGCAGCCAGGGGGGTCTCGGCGAGCAGTACTTC.

The chain combines TRBV10-1 with TRBJ2-7; possibly TRBD1 for D (6 bases). The V and J ends lost 0 bases and 2 bases respectively, with 14 bases between them. CDR1 is WNHNN, CDR2 SYGVQD, per germline (reference sequence). CDR3 length equals 16 residues. The CDR3 DNA sequence: TGCGCCAGCAGTGAGTCCTCACAGGGTAACCCCTACGAGCAGTACTTC. Translated: CASSESSQGNPYEQYF.

This chain joins TRBV27 and TRBJ2-7, with 9 bases identical to TRBD1. CDR1 is MNHEY, CDR2 SMNVEV, per germline (reference sequence). V was pared by 5 bases and J by 3 bases, with 2 bases of the junction left unmatched. The length of the CDR3 is 13 residues. The CDR3 bases are TGTGCCAGCAGTCGGGACAGGGACTACGAGCAGTACTTC. It specifies CASSRDRDYEQYF.

The chain couples TRBV6-4 to TRBJ2-1, with 7 nucleotides matching TRBD2. The CDR3 has 13 residues. With V trimmed by 2 bases and J by 9 bases, 4 bases remained unmatched. Germline assignment: CDR1 MRHNA and CDR2 SNTAGT. The CDR3 reads CASSDQASGEQFF. The CDR3 nucleotides read TGTGCCAGCAGTGACCAGGCTAGCGGTGAGCAGTTCTTC.

The chain employs TRBV24-1 and TRBJ2-5; a weak D match, TRBD1 (5 bases). V was pared by 3 bases and J by 5 bases, with 12 bases between. The CDR3 covers 14 residues. CDR1 KGHDR and CDR2 SFDVKD come from the germline V gene. CDR3 DNA sequence: TGTGCCACCAGTGATCAGGGATTGAGGGAGACCCAGTACTTC. Translated, it gives CATSDQGLRETQYF.

This clone has a single count. The rearrangement uses TRBV7-9 and TRBJ1-4; a possible D gene is TRBD1 (6 bases). CDR3 length: 16 residues. CDR1 is SEHNR and CDR2 is FQNEAQ in the germline V gene (reference sequence). The V end was cut by 3 bases, the J end by 5 bases, with 16 bases between. The CDR3, as DNA: TGTGCCAGCAGCTTTTTCCCGGGACACGAAAATGAAAAACTGTTTTTT. It encodes CASSFFPGHENEKLFF. Using reference TRBV7-9 and TRBJ1-4 for the parts outside the CDR3, the full variable domain is DTGVSQNPRHKITKRGQNVTFRCDPISEHNRLYWYRQTLGQGPEFLTYFQNEAQLEKSRLLSDRFSAERPKGSFSTLEIQRTEQGDSAMYLCASSFFPGHENEKLFFGSGTQLSVL.

This clone came up once. V gene TRBV7-8 combines with J gene TRBJ1-1, with TRBD1 as a possible D gene (5 bases). This CDR3 has 14 amino acids. Germline values: CDR1 SGHVS, CDR2 FQNEAQ. Trimming took 1 base from V and 8 from J, leaving 14 bases between them. The DNA of the CDR3 is TGTGCCAGCAGCTTAGGAACAGGCCGGTCGGAAGCTTTCTTT. The encoded protein is CASSLGTGRSEAFF.